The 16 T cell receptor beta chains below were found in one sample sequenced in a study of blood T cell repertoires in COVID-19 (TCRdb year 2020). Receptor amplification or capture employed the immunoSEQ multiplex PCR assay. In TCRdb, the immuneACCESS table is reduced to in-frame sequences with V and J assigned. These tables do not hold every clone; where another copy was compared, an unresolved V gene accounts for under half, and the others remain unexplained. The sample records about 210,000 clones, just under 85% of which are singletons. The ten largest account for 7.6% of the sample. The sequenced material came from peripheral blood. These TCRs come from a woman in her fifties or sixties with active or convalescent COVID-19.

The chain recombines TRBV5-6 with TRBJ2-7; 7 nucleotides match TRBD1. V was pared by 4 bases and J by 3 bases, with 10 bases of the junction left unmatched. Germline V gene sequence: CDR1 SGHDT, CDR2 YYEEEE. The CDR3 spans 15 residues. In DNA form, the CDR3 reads TGTGCCAGCAGCATGCCGGGACAGCTAATCTACGAGCAGTACGTC. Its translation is CASSMPGQLIYEQYV.

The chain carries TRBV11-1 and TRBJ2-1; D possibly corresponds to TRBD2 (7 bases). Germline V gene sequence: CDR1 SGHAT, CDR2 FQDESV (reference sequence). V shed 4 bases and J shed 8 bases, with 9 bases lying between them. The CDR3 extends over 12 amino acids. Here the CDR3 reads CASSSGGHEQFF. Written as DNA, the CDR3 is TGTGCCAGCAGCTCGGGGGGCCATGAGCAGTTCTTC.

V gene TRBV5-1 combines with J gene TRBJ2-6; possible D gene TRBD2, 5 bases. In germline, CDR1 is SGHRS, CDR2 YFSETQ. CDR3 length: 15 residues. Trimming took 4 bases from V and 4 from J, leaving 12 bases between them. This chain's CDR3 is CASSERAAGANVLTF. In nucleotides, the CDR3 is TGCGCCAGCAGCGAGAGGGCAGCCGGGGCCAACGTCCTGACTTTC.

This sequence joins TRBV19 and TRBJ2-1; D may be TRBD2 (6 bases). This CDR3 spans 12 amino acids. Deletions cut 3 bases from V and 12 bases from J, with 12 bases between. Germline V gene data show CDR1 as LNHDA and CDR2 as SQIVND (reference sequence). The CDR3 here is CASSILAGWQFF. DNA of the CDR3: TGTGCCAGTAGTATCCTCGCGGGATGGCAGTTCTTC.

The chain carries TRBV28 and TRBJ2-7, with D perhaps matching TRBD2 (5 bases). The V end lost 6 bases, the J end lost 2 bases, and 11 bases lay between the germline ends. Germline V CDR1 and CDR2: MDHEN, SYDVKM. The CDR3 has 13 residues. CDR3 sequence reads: CASRGSATYEQYF. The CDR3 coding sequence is TGTGCCAGCAGAGGTAGCGCGACCTACGAGCAGTACTTC.

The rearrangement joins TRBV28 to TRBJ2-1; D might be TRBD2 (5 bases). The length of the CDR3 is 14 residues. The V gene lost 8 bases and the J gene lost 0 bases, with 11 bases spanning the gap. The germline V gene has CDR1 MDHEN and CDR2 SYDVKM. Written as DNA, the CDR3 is TGTGCCAGCTCGGCGGGTAGCTCCTACAATGAGCAGTTCTTC. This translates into CASSAGSSYNEQFF.

The CDR3 protein is CASRVPGQTRNTIYF. CDR3 sequence (DNA): TGTGCCAGCAGGGTTCCGGGACAGACAAGAAACACCATATATTTT. The rearrangement uses TRBV6-5 and TRBJ1-3, with 7 bases lining up with TRBD1. CDR1 is MNHEY, CDR2 SVGAGI, per germline. This CDR3 is 15 amino acids long. The trim removed 6 bases at V and 5 bases at J, leaving 10 bases unmatched.

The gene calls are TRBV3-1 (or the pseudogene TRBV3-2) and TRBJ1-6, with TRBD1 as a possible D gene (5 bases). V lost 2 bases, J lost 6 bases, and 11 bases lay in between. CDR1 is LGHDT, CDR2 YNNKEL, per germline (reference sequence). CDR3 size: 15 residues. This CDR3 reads CASSQQGLFNSPLHF. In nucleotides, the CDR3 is TGTGCCAGCAGCCAACAGGGACTGTTTAATTCACCCCTCCACTTT.

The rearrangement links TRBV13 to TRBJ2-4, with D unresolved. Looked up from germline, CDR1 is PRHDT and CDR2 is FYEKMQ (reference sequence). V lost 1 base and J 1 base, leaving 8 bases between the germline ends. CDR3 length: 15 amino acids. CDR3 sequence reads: CASSLVAGAKNIQYF. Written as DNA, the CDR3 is TGTGCCAGCAGCTTAGTAGCCGGGGCCAAAAACATTCAGTACTTC.

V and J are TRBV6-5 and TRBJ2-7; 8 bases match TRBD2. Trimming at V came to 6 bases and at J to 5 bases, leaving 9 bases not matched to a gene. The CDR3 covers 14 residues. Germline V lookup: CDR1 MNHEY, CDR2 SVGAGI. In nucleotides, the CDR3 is TGTGCCAGCAGCCCCCCGGGAGGGACAAACGAGCAGTACTTC. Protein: CASSPPGGTNEQYF.

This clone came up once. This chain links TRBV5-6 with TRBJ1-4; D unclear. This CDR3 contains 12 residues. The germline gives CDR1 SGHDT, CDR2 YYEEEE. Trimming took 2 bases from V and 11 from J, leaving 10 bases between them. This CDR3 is CASSLSHAKLFF. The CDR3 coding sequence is TGTGCCAGCAGCTTAAGCCACGCCAAACTGTTTTTT.

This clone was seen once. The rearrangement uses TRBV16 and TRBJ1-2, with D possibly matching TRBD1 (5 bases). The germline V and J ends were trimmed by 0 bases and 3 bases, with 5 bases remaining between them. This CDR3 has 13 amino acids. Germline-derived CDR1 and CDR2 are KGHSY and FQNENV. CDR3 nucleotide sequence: TGTGCCAGCAGCCAATCGACAGACTATGGCTACACCTTC. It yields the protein CASSQSTDYGYTF. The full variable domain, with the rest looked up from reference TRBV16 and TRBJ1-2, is GEEVAQTPKHLVRGEGQKAKLYCAPIKGHSYVFWYQQVLKNEFKFLISFQNENVFDETGMPKERFSAKCLPNSPCSLEIQATKLEDSAVYFCASSQSTDYGYTFGSGTRLTVV.

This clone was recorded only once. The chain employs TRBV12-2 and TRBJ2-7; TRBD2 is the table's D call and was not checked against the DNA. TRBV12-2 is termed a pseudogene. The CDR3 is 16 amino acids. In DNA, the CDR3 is TGTGCAAGTCGCTTGACTAGCGGGAAGGAGTCCTACGAGCAGTACTTC. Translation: CASRLTSGKESYEQYF.

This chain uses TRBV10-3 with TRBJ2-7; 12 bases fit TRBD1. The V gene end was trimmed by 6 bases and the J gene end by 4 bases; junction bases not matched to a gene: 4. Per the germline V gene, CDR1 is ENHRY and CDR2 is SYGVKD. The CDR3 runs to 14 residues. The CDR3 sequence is CAISRDRGQYEQYF. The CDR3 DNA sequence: TGTGCCATCAGCCGGGACAGGGGGCAATACGAGCAGTACTTC.

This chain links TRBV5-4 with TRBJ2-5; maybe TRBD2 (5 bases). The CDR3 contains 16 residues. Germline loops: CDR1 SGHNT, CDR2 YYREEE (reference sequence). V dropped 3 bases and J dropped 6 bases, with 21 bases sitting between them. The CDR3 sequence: CASSSPPAGSRQTQYF. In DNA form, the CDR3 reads TGTGCCAGCAGCTCCCCCCCCGCTGGGAGTAGACAGACCCAGTACTTC.

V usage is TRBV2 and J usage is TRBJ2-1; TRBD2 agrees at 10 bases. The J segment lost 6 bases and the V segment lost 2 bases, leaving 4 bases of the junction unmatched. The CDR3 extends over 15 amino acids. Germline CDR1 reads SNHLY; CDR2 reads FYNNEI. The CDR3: CASSELAGEGNEQFF. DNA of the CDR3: TGTGCCAGCAGTGAACTAGCGGGGGAGGGCAATGAGCAGTTCTTC.